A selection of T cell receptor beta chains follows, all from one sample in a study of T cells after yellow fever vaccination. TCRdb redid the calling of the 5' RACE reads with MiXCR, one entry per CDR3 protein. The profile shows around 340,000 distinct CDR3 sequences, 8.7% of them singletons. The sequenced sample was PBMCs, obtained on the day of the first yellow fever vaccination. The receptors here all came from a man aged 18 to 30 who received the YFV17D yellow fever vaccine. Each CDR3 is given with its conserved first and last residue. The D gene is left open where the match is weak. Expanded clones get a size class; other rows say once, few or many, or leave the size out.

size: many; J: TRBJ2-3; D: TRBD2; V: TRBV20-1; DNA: TGCAGCATTGGCGGACGGGGGGTTTCAGATACGCAGTATTTT; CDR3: CSIGGRGVSDTQYF
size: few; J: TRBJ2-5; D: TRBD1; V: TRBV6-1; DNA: TGTGCCACCAACCAGGGGGCAAGGGGTGAGACCCAGTACTTC; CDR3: CATNQGARGETQYF
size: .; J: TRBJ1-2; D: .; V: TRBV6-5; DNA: TGTGCCAGCAGCCTCTCGAGGAACAGTGGCTACACCTTC; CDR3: CASSLSRNSGYTF
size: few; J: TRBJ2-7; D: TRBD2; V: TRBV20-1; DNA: TGCAGTGCTAGAGCCGATGCGGGGGGCCGTCGGCTCGAGCAGTACTTC; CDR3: CSARADAGGRRLEQYF
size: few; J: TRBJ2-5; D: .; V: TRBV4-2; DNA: TGTGCCAGCAGCCAAACTCCCGCGGGGCCCCAAGAGACCCAGTACTTC; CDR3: CASSQTPAGPQETQYF
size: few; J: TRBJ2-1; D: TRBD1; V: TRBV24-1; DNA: TGTGCCACCAGTGACCCTATGACAGGGGGCAATGAGCAGTTCTTC; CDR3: CATSDPMTGGNEQFF
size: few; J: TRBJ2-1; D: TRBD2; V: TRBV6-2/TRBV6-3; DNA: TGTGCCAGCAGTTACTCGATGGGGTCCGTTAGCGGGGGGGCGAATGAGCAGTTCTTC; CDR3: CASSYSMGSVSGGANEQFF
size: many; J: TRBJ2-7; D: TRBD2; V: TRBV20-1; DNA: TGCAGTGCTAGAGTGGGACTAGCCAACTCCTACGAGCAGTACTTC; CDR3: CSARVGLANSYEQYF
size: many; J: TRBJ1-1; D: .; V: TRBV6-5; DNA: TGTGCCAGCAGTTACCGCGGGGGGGGTGGCACTGAAGCTTTCTTT; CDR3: CASSYRGGGGTEAFF
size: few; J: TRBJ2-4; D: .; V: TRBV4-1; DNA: TGCGCCAGCAGCCCAGGGGGGGATTCGGCCAAAAACATTCAGTACTTC; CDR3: CASSPGGDSAKNIQYF
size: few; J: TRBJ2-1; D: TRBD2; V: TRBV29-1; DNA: TGCAGCGCTTCTAGCGGGAGCTCCTACAATGAGCAGTTCTTC; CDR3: CSASSGSSYNEQFF
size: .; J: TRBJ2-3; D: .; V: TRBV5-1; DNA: TGCGCCAGCAGCTTGTGGCAGGGGGGAACAGATACGCAGTATTTT; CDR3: CASSLWQGGTDTQYF
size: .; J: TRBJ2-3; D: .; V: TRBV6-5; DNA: TGTGCCAGCAAACCGGGACCGACCACAGATACGCAGTATTTT; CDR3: CASKPGPTTDTQYF
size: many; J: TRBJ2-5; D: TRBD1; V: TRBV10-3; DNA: TGTGCCATCAGTGGGACAGGACAAGAGACCCAGTACTTC; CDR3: CAISGTGQETQYF
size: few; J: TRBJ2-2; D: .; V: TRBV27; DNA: TGTGCCAGCAGCGACCCGACCGGGGAGCTGTTTTTT; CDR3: CASSDPTGELFF
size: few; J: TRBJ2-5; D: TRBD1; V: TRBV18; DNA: TGTGCCAGCTCACCGGGACAGGCCGAAGAGACCCAGTACTTC; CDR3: CASSPGQAEETQYF
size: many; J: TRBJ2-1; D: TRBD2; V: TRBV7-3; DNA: TGTGCCAGCAGCTTAAGCCCCCAGCGGGGATACAATGAGCAGTTCTTC; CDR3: CASSLSPQRGYNEQFF
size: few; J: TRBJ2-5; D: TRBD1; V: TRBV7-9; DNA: TGTGCCAGCAGCTTTGACAGGGGGTTAGGAGAGACCCAGTACTTC; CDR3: CASSFDRGLGETQYF